These 24 T cell receptor beta chains originate from one sample sequenced in a study of control samples from healthy donors and cancer patients. Assay used: immunoSEQ multiplex PCR; TCRdb lists only in-frame clones, some missing. The sample lists 68,000 or so clones, approximately 83% occurring once. Sequencing was done on a sample of blood. These receptor sequences come from a man in his fifties or sixties in good health.

The CDR3 bases are TGTGCCAGCAGCTTAGTACCCGGCGGGAGGTACACCGGGGAGCTGTTTTTT. This sequence encodes CASSLVPGGRYTGELFF. This rearrangement joins TRBV7-2 to TRBJ2-2, with 8 bases aligning to TRBD2. CDR1 is SGHTA and CDR2 is FQGNSA in the germline V gene. This CDR3 is 17 amino acids long. The ends lost 1 base at V and 3 bases at J; junction bases unmatched: 7.

This rearrangement joins TRBV2 to TRBJ2-3; 8 positions match TRBD2. The V gene end was trimmed by 6 bases and the J gene end by 5 bases; junction bases not matched to a gene: 4. Germline assignment: CDR1 SNHLY and CDR2 FYNNEI. The CDR3 is 13 residues long. CDR3 sequence (DNA): TGTGCCAGCAGAAAACGGGAGGGAGATACGCAGTATTTT. Residues: CASRKREGDTQYF.

This chain joins TRBV6-2 or TRBV6-3 and TRBJ2-1; D is perhaps TRBD2 (6 bases). The CDR3 has 14 residues. The V end lost 5 bases, the J end lost 6 bases, and 14 bases lay between the germline ends. Germline CDR1 MNHEY, CDR2 SVGEGT. CDR3 protein: CASSGIADFNEQFF. DNA for the CDR3: TGTGCCAGCAGTGGGATAGCGGACTTCAATGAGCAGTTCTTC.

This rearrangement joins TRBV27 to TRBJ1-2, with 7 bases that match TRBD1. V dropped 3 bases and J dropped 8; count of bases not matched to a gene: 12. CDR1 is MNHEY, CDR2 SMNVEV, per germline (reference sequence). This CDR3 is built from 15 residues. As DNA, the CDR3 is TGTGCCAGCAGTTTTGGACAGGCCGGGCGGGGAGGCTACACCTTC. This codes for CASSFGQAGRGGYTF.

CDR3 sequence reads: CASRTGPGGQPQHF. The CDR3 nucleotides are TGTGCCAGCAGAACCGGACCCGGAGGACAGCCCCAGCATTTT. The chain uses TRBV28 and TRBJ1-5; unclear D gene. Germline V gene lookup returns CDR1 MDHEN and CDR2 SYDVKM. V lost 6 bases and J lost 7, with 16 bases in between. This CDR3 region has 14 residues.

This chain joins TRBV7-8 and TRBJ2-1, with D possibly matching TRBD2 (6 bases). Per germline, CDR1 SGHVS and CDR2 FQNEAQ. V was trimmed by 0 bases and J by 7 bases, leaving 19 bases between them. CDR3 length: 17 amino acids. In DNA, the CDR3 is TGTGCCAGCAGCTTAGCCCAGATACTAGCCAGAGGGAATGAGCAGTTCTTC. It is translated as CASSLAQILARGNEQFF.

The V call is TRBV6-2 or TRBV6-3, the J call TRBJ2-3; the match to TRBD2 covers 8 bases. Germline V gene data show CDR1 as MNHEY and CDR2 as SVGEGT. The CDR3 has 16 residues. The J segment lost 2 bases and the V segment lost 2 bases, leaving 6 bases of the junction unmatched. The CDR3 DNA follows: TGTGCCAGCAGTTACGATGCGGGAGGTCACACAGATACGCAGTATTTT. It translates to CASSYDAGGHTDTQYF.

This rearrangement joins TRBV7-8 to TRBJ2-1, with 10 positions matching TRBD2. The J segment lost 15 bases and the V segment lost 0 bases, leaving 8 bases of the junction unmatched. The CDR3 is made up of 14 amino acids. Per the germline V gene, CDR1 is SGHVS and CDR2 is FQNEAQ. The CDR3 nucleotides are TGTGCCAGCAGCTTAGCGTGGCTAGCGGGGGTGCGGTTCTTC. Translated: CASSLAWLAGVRFF.

The V gene is TRBV7-8, the J gene TRBJ1-4; 8 bases agree with TRBD1. With 3 bases clipped from V and 5 bases from J, the junction kept 8 bases outside the gene matches. Germline V gives CDR1 SGHVS, CDR2 FQNEAQ. This CDR3 has 16 amino acids. The CDR3 is CASSFSRQGRNEKLFF. CDR3 DNA sequence: TGTGCCAGCAGCTTTTCTAGACAGGGGAGAAATGAAAAACTGTTTTTT.

The chain combines TRBV30 with TRBJ1-4, with D uncertain. The CDR3 runs to 13 residues. V was pared by 0 bases and J by 8 bases, with 10 bases between. Germline V lookup: CDR1 GTSNPN, CDR2 SVGIG (reference sequence). In DNA, the CDR3 is TGTGCCTGGAGTGTACTCTGGTCGGAAAAACTGTTTTTT. This gives the protein CAWSVLWSEKLFF.

V is TRBV11-2 and J is TRBJ2-2; D might be TRBD1 (5 bases). CDR3 length: 15 residues. CDR1 is SGHAT and CDR2 is FQNNGV in the germline V gene. V shed 3 bases and J shed 4 bases, with 12 bases lying between them. The CDR3 DNA reads TGTGCCAGCAGCTTGGTGTTGGGGCCCACCGGGGAGCTGTTTTTT. Translated: CASSLVLGPTGELFF.

This rearrangement joins TRBV7-6 to TRBJ2-7; 9 bases map to TRBD1. Germline lookup yields CDR1 SGHVS and CDR2 FNYEAQ. V was clipped by 6 bases and J by 4 bases; unmatched bases: 10. The CDR3 runs 15 residues. CDR3 sequence (DNA): TGTGCCAGCAGTTCCGGGACAGGGAGTTCGTACGAGCAGTACTTC. This encodes CASSSGTGSSYEQYF.

V and J are TRBV12-3 or TRBV12-4 and TRBJ2-1; D unclear. This CDR3 has 11 residues. V lost 7 bases and J 9 bases, leaving 10 bases between the germline ends. The CDR3 region is CASTTVGEQFF. The CDR3 coding sequence is TGTGCCAGCACCACTGTGGGTGAGCAGTTCTTC.

This chain links TRBV6-5 with TRBJ2-7, with no clear D. V was shortened by 5 bases and J by 4 bases, with 6 bases between the two germline ends. The germline gives CDR1 MNHEY, CDR2 SVGAGI. The CDR3 is 11 amino acids. CDR3 in amino acids: CASSSLYEQYF. The CDR3 DNA reads as TGTGCCAGCAGTAGTCTGTACGAGCAGTACTTC.

The rearrangement links TRBV29-1 to TRBJ2-1; D is ambiguous. V was shortened by 1 base and J by 9 bases, with 19 bases between the two germline ends. This CDR3 has 15 residues. Germline values: CDR1 SQVTM, CDR2 ANQGSEA. The CDR3 protein is CSVEGTPRKGGEQFF. The CDR3 DNA reads TGCAGCGTTGAAGGTACTCCACGAAAGGGCGGTGAGCAGTTCTTC.

V is TRBV7-3 and J is TRBJ2-2; tentatively, D is TRBD2 (5 bases). The CDR3 is 15 amino acids. Germline CDR1 and CDR2: SGHTA and FQGTGA. Trimming removed 1 base from V and 7 bases from J, with 13 bases in between. The chain's CDR3 is CASSLSPNGGGELFF. In DNA form, the CDR3 reads TGTGCCAGCAGCTTAAGCCCGAATGGAGGCGGGGAGCTGTTTTTT.

The chain is built from TRBV2 and TRBJ2-1; D remains ambiguous. Germline V CDR1 and CDR2: SNHLY, FYNNEI. The CDR3 has 12 amino acids. The V gene lost 7 bases and the J gene lost 3 bases, with 7 bases spanning the gap. CDR3 bases: TGTGCCAGCACTCCAGGCTACAATGAGCAGTTCTTC. This encodes CASTPGYNEQFF.

V usage is TRBV5-8 and J usage is TRBJ2-7, with 7 bases identical to TRBD2. The ends lost 0 bases at V and 6 bases at J; junction bases unmatched: 9. The germline V gene encodes CDR1 SGHTS and CDR2 YDEGEE. The CDR3 length is 15 residues. The CDR3 here is CASSLDGRFGVEQYF. In DNA form, the CDR3 reads TGTGCCAGCAGCTTGGACGGGAGGTTCGGCGTCGAGCAGTACTTC. Variable domain in full (rest from reference TRBV5-8 and TRBJ2-7): EAGVTQSPTHLIKTRGQQATLRCSPISGHTSVYWYQQALGLGLQFLLWYDEGEERNRGNFPPRFSGRQFPNYSSELNVNALELEDSALYLCASSLDGRFGVEQYFGPGTRLTVT.

The V and J genes are TRBV12-5 and TRBJ2-7, with 9 bases that match TRBD2. Looked up from germline, CDR1 is LGHNT and CDR2 is FRNRAP. There are 13 residues in the CDR3. Trimming removed 9 bases from V and 1 base from J; junction bases left unmatched: 4. In DNA, the CDR3 is TGTGCTAGGGGGCGGGGGGGTTCCTACGAGCAGTACTTC. This codes for CARGRGGSYEQYF.

V and J are TRBV19 and TRBJ1-5, with D possibly matching TRBD1 (6 bases). V dropped 6 bases and J dropped 1 base, with 13 bases sitting between them. This CDR3 region has 15 residues. CDR1 LNHDA and CDR2 SQIVND come from the germline V gene (reference sequence). CDR3 nucleotide sequence: TGTGCCAGTAGCCCATCGACAGGCAGCAATCAGCCCCAGCATTTT. This sequence encodes CASSPSTGSNQPQHF.

The chain links TRBV11-3 to TRBJ1-3, with unresolved D. Trimming stripped 5 bases from V and 0 bases from J, with 11 bases between. Per the germline V gene, CDR1 is SGHNT and CDR2 is YENEEA. The CDR3 spans 15 residues. The CDR3 DNA reads TGTGCCAGCAGCCCCGGAGGTGGCTCTGGAAACACCATATATTTT. Its translation: CASSPGGGSGNTIYF.

This sequence joins TRBV19 and TRBJ1-5; D call uncertain. Germline CDR1 reads LNHDA; CDR2 reads SQIVND (reference sequence). The CDR3 is 17 residues long. V was trimmed by 5 bases and J by 0 bases, leaving 17 bases between them. The CDR3 here is CASSPGSGRDSNQPQHF. The CDR3 region has the DNA TGTGCCAGTAGTCCGGGTTCGGGTCGAGATAGCAATCAGCCCCAGCATTTT.

Note on this clone: Within the sample, other DNA sequences also encode this same CDR3. V gene TRBV5-1 combines with J gene TRBJ2-7, with 7 bases fitting TRBD1. Trimming at V came to 1 base and at J to 4 bases, leaving 5 bases not matched to a gene. The CDR3 is 14 amino acids. Per the germline V gene, CDR1 is SGHRS and CDR2 is YFSETQ. CDR3 region: CASSLRTGGYEQYF. The CDR3 DNA reads TGCGCCAGCAGCTTGCGGACAGGTGGTTACGAGCAGTACTTC.

This clone came up a few times. This sequence joins TRBV5-1 and TRBJ1-4; D not certain. Germline CDR1 is SGHRS and CDR2 is YFSETQ. V dropped 6 bases and J dropped 0 bases, with 9 bases sitting between them. The length of the CDR3 is 14 residues. The CDR3 loop is CASNSGSTNEKLFF. The CDR3 region has the DNA TGCGCCAGCAATTCGGGATCAACTAATGAAAAACTGTTTTTT. Full variable domain (rest looked up from reference TRBV5-1 and TRBJ1-4): KAGVTQTPRYLIKTRGQQVTLSCSPISGHRSVSWYQQTPGQGLQFLFEYFSETQRNKGNFPGRFSGRQFSNSRSEMNVSTLELGDSALYLCASNSGSTNEKLFFGSGTQLSVL.